This entry lists 11 T cell receptor beta chains sequenced from one sample in a study of cytomegalovirus exposure and HLA in healthy donors. Vbeta (60) and Jbeta (13) primers were used in the PCR. Generated by immunoSEQ multiplex PCR, the TCRdb table keeps only in-frame clones and is missing some. The sample lists about 150,000 clones, approximately 80% occurring once. The sample consisted of PBMCs. The receptors originated from a male donor in good health and CMV-seropositive.

This chain connects TRBV28 to TRBJ1-3; D unclear. The V end was cut by 6 bases, the J end by 0 bases, with 12 bases between. The CDR3 sequence is 15 residues long. Germline V lookup: CDR1 MDHEN, CDR2 SYDVKM. This chain's CDR3 is CASREERFSGNTIYF. The CDR3 nucleotides read TGTGCCAGCAGGGAGGAAAGGTTCTCTGGAAACACCATATATTTT. Variable domain in full (rest from reference TRBV28 and TRBJ1-3): DVKVTQSSRYLVKRTGEKVFLECVQDMDHENMFWYRQDPGLGLRLIYFSYDVKMKEKGDIPEGYSVSREKKERFSLILESASTNQTSMYLCASREERFSGNTIYFGEGSWLTVV.

V usage is TRBV19 and J usage is TRBJ1-2; 7 bases fit TRBD1. There are 14 residues in the CDR3. Trimming removed 4 bases from V and 4 bases from J; junction bases left unmatched: 6. Germline V gene lookup returns CDR1 LNHDA and CDR2 SQIVND (reference sequence). The CDR3 nucleotides read TGTGCCAGTAGTACCCTGGACAGGAGCTATGGCTACACCTTC. It codes for CASSTLDRSYGYTF.

The sample holds one count of this clone. V gene TRBV19 combines with J gene TRBJ2-3; TRBD2 might be the D (6 bases). Germline CDR1 and CDR2: LNHDA and SQIVND (reference sequence). CDR3 size: 12 residues. V was pared by 7 bases and J by 6 bases, with 11 bases between. CDR3 coding DNA: TGTGCCAGTATCGGGACTTGGGATACGCAGTATTTT. Amino acid sequence: CASIGTWDTQYF.

This chain links TRBV14 with TRBJ2-1; the D gene is possibly TRBD1 (5 bases). The CDR3 sequence is 15 residues long. Germline loops: CDR1 SGHDN, CDR2 FVKESK. The V gene lost 3 bases and the J gene lost 0 bases, with 9 bases spanning the gap. CDR3 nucleotides: TGTGCCAGCAGCCACAGGGAAGTCTCCTACAATGAGCAGTTCTTC. Translating it yields CASSHREVSYNEQFF.

The genes are TRBV5-4 and TRBJ2-7, with TRBD2 identical over 7 bases. V lost 0 bases and J lost 7; bases outside the gene matches: 10. Germline CDR1 reads SGHNT; CDR2 reads YYREEE (reference sequence). This CDR3 is built from 15 residues. The CDR3 region is CASSLDGLGVREQYF. The CDR3 DNA reads as TGTGCCAGCAGCTTGGACGGACTAGGGGTTAGAGAGCAGTACTTC.

This chain links TRBV7-9 with TRBJ2-7, with 9 positions matching TRBD1. There are 15 residues in the CDR3. CDR1 is SEHNR, CDR2 FQNEAQ, per germline (reference sequence). V was clipped by 2 bases and J by 5 bases; unmatched bases: 7. CDR3: CASSLLDRGLHEQYF. For the CDR3, the DNA is TGTGCCAGCAGCTTACTGGACAGGGGACTACACGAGCAGTACTTC.

This chain links TRBV28 with TRBJ2-5, with D perhaps matching TRBD2 (6 bases). Germline assignment: CDR1 MDHEN and CDR2 SYDVKM. V lost 4 bases and J lost 0, with 15 bases in between. This CDR3 region has 16 residues. CDR3 nucleotide sequence: TGTGCCAGCAGTTCTACATCGGGACTCCACCAAGAGACCCAGTACTTC. Residues: CASSSTSGLHQETQYF.

This clone was seen a few times. The chain has TRBV10-3 and TRBJ2-2; 7 bases line up with TRBD2. Germline V lookup: CDR1 ENHRY, CDR2 SYGVKD. The CDR3 consists of 17 residues. V lost 4 bases to trimming and J lost 0 bases; unmatched junction nucleotides: 8. For the CDR3, the DNA is TGTGCCATCAGTGGCTCCGGGGAGGGGCCGAACACCGGGGAGCTGTTTTTT. Translating it yields CAISGSGEGPNTGELFF.

V usage is TRBV5-1 and J usage is TRBJ2-5; TRBD1 aligns across 11 bases. The J call may be in error: the DNA end matches TRBJ2-7 better. The CDR3 consists of 15 residues. The germline V gene encodes CDR1 SGHRS and CDR2 YFSETQ. CDR3 nucleotide sequence: TGCGCCAGCAGCGCAGGACAGGGGGCCCTCCACGAGCAGTACTTC. It encodes CASSAGQGALHEQYF.

This sequence joins TRBV7-9 and TRBJ2-7; D uncertain. Trimming removed 4 bases from V and 2 bases from J, with 6 bases in between. The germline gives CDR1 SEHNR, CDR2 FQNEAQ (reference sequence). The CDR3 covers 12 residues. CDR3 residues: CASSSGAYEQYF. CDR3 bases: TGTGCCAGCAGCTCCGGAGCCTACGAGCAGTACTTC.

The chain is built from TRBV30 and TRBJ2-3; D may be TRBD1 (6 bases). V lost 4 bases, J lost 5 bases, and 13 bases lay in between. The germline gives CDR1 GTSNPN, CDR2 SVGIG (reference sequence). The CDR3 runs 13 residues. DNA of the CDR3: TGTGCCTGGATGGCCAGGGGTGGAGATACGCAGTATTTT. This sequence encodes CAWMARGGDTQYF.